This T cell receptor (beta chain) was recovered during a study of T cells in Graves' hyperthyroidism and ophthalmopathy. Germline lookup yields CDR1 DFQATT and CDR2 SNEGSKA (reference sequence). Trimming cost V 4 bases and J 6 bases, with 11 bases left between them. The length of the CDR3 is 12 residues. The TCR beta CDR3 regions underwent amplification using RNA transcripts as the source. HTBI primers were used for first-round RT-PCR of the TCR CDR3. TCRdb recomputed calls from the multiplex PCR reads with MiXCR, one row per CDR3 protein. The data hold under 350,000 distinct CDR3 sequences, with 15% to 20% observed a single time.

The source of this sequence is a woman aged 55-69 years with Graves' ophthalmopathy. V is TRBV20-1 and J is TRBJ2-3; D is undetermined. Sequencing was done on a sample of blood. The CDR3 reads CSATLSRDTQYF. The CDR3 DNA follows: TGCAGTGCTACCTTATCTAGGGATACGCAGTATTTT.